These T cell receptor beta chains were read from a single sample in a study of T cells in Graves' hyperthyroidism and ophthalmopathy. TCRdb called the multiplex PCR reads again in MiXCR, with one record for every CDR3 protein. This sample has roughly 630,000 distinct CDR3 sequences, with more than 15% found just once. The sequencing input was blood. All receptors come from a woman in her thirties with Graves' hyperthyroidism. Each CDR3 is given with its conserved first and last residue. A D gene is named only where the DNA matches it firmly. Clone size is not always given. Where it is, it says once, few, many or a class for expanded clones.

v_call	d_call	clone_size	j_call	cdr3_aa	cdr3_nt
TRBV12-3/TRBV12-4	TRBD2	NA	TRBJ2-7	CASSPWTSGTYEQYF	TGTGCCAGCAGCCCCTGGACTAGCGGGACCTACGAGCAGTACTTC
TRBV4-1	NA	NA	TRBJ2-4	CASSQDKSSNIQYF	TGCGCCAGCAGCCAAGATAAGTCTAGCAACATTCAGTACTTC
TRBV5-1	NA	many	TRBJ2-4	CASSLVWGAKNIQYF	TGCGCCAGCAGCTTGGTATGGGGAGCCAAAAACATTCAGTACTTC
TRBV28	TRBD2	many	TRBJ2-7	CATRGLAGGRGEQYF	TGTGCCACCAGGGGACTAGCGGGAGGGCGAGGCGAGCAGTACTTC
TRBV4-1	NA	few	TRBJ2-3	CASSQEGRRAITDTQYF	TGCGCCAGCAGCCAAGAGGGGCGACGCGCTATCACAGATACGCAGTATTTT
TRBV3-1	NA	NA	TRBJ1-6	CASSQGTYNSPLHF	TGTGCCAGCAGCCAAGGCACTTATAATTCACCCCTCCACTTT
TRBV12-3/TRBV12-4	NA	once	TRBJ2-6	CASSMQAGNVLTF	TGTGCCAGCAGCATGCAGGCGGGGAACGTCCTGACTTTC
TRBV19	TRBD2	NA	TRBJ2-2	CASSASGRNFLTGELFF	TGTGCCAGTAGTGCCTCCGGGAGGAACTTCCTCACCGGGGAGCTGTTTTTT
TRBV11-2	NA	many	TRBJ2-3	CASSLVAATVNTQYF	TGTGCCAGCAGCTTAGTAGCGGCTACTGTGAATACGCAGTATTTT
TRBV12-3/TRBV12-4	NA	NA	TRBJ1-2	CASSTRDGYTF	TGTGCCAGCAGTACCCGGGATGGCTACACCTTC
TRBV4-1	NA	many	TRBJ1-1	CASSPIGRNMNTEAFF	TGCGCCAGCAGCCCGATAGGGCGGAACATGAACACTGAAGCTTTCTTT
TRBV2	NA	many	TRBJ2-4	CASSATLPVLTKNIQYF	TGTGCCAGCAGTGCCACACTCCCTGTTTTAACCAAAAACATTCAGTACTTC
TRBV19	NA	few	TRBJ1-3	CASSSGQSSGNTIYF	TGTGCCAGTAGTAGCGGACAGAGCTCTGGAAACACCATATATTTT
TRBV2	TRBD2	many	TRBJ2-5	CASKGTSGRVETQYF	TGTGCCAGCAAGGGGACTAGCGGGAGGGTTGAGACCCAGTACTTC
TRBV20-1	NA	NA	TRBJ1-5	CSASRSGAKLQPQHF	TGCAGTGCTAGTCGGTCAGGGGCTAAGCTCCAGCCCCAGCATTTT
TRBV4-2	NA	few	TRBJ2-2	CASSQDQLNTGELFF	TGTGCCAGCAGCCAAGATCAGCTTAACACCGGGGAGCTGTTTTTT
TRBV20-1	NA	many	TRBJ2-1	CSARGRVPYNEQFF	TGCAGTGCTAGAGGTCGCGTACCCTACAATGAGCAGTTCTTC